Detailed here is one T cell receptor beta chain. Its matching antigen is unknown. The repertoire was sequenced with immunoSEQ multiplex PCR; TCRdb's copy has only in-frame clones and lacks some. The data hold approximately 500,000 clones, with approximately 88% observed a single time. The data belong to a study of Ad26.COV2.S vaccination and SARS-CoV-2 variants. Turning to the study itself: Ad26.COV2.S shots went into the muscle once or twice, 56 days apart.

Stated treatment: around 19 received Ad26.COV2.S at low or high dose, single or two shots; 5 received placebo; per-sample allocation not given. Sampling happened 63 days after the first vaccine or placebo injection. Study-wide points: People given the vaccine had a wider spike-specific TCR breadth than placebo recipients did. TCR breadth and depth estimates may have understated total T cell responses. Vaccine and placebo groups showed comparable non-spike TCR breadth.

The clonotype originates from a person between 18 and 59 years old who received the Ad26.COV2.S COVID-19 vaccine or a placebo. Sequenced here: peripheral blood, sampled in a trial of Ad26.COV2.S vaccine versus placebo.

The CDR3: CASSPRDMVFGNTGELFF. The CDR3 DNA reads TGTGCCAGCAGTCCCCGGGACATGGTTTTTGGGAACACCGGGGAGCTGTTTTTT. The gene calls are TRBV28 and TRBJ2-2; D possibly corresponds to TRBD1 (6 bases). The CDR3 loop spans 18 amino acids. Germline V gene sequence: CDR1 MDHEN, CDR2 SYDVKM. Deletions cut 5 bases from V and 1 base from J, with 20 bases between.